This T cell receptor (beta chain) originates from a study of technical replicates of blood from a few donors. The CDR3 contains 15 residues. Germline assignment: CDR1 SGHNT and CDR2 YYREEE (reference sequence). Trimming took 1 base from V and 0 from J, leaving 7 bases between them. Using immunoSEQ multiplex PCR, the repertoire was profiled, and TCRdb retains in-frame clones only, with some absent. The sample holds about 89,000 clones, about 94% seen once. The sequence was collected from a human donor in good health. The V call is TRBV5-4, the J call TRBJ2-2; D is uncertain. What was sequenced was T cells isolated from PBMCs. The CDR3 reads CASSLILANTGELFF. In DNA, the CDR3 is TGTGCCAGCAGCTTGATCCTCGCGAACACCGGGGAGCTGTTTTTT.